The T cell receptor beta chain described here comes from a study of blood T cell repertoires in COVID-19. About the study: Whether acute or convalescent, the COVID-19 samples came from the United States, Italy and Spain. Sample material is recorded as cDNA or gDNA derived from T cells, B-cell-depleted T cells, or PBMCs.

This clone showed up just once. Assay used: immunoSEQ multiplex PCR; TCRdb lists only in-frame clones, some missing. This repertoire shows roughly 190,000 clones, approximately 86% found once; its top ten account for 2% to 2.5%. Donors in Cohort 3 who had recovered were those with two negative PCRs, healthcare professional clearance, or resolution of their symptoms. Trimming at V came to 0 bases and at J to 7 bases, leaving 8 bases not matched to a gene. This CDR3 comprises 15 residues. CDR1 is MNHEY, CDR2 SVGAGI, per germline. The genes are TRBV6-5 and TRBJ1-2, with TRBD1 identical over 7 bases. Sequenced input: PBMCs or T cells enriched from blood (not recorded which). The receptor was isolated from a woman aged 30 to 39 who had recovered from COVID-19. DNA of the CDR3: TGTGCCAGCAGTTACTCGCGGCAGGGGGTGAGTGGCTACACCTTC. Residues: CASSYSRQGVSGYTF.